Below, one T cell receptor (beta chain) is given with its context. Its matching antigen is unknown. CDR1 and CDR2 from the germline V gene are SGHRS and YFSETQ. V gave up 2 bases and J gave up 2 bases; unmatched junction bases: 5. The CDR3 has 15 amino acids. These data are taken from a study of cytomegalovirus exposure and HLA in healthy donors. Study conclusions and caveats: Accurate prediction of most subjects' HLA-A and HLA-B alleles from TCR beta sequences was reported.

Primers included in the PCR were 60 Vbeta and 13 Jbeta primers. Assay used: immunoSEQ multiplex PCR; TCRdb lists only in-frame clones, some missing. The data hold fewer than 100,000 clones, with under 85% observed a single time. The V and J genes are TRBV5-1 and TRBJ2-7, with 9 bases that match TRBD2. Sample: PBMCs. The clonotype originates from a man aged 40-49 years in good health and CMV-seronegative. The CDR3 loop reads CASSFVVAGAYEQYF. CDR3 bases: TGCGCCAGCAGCTTTGTAGTAGCGGGGGCCTACGAGCAGTACTTC.